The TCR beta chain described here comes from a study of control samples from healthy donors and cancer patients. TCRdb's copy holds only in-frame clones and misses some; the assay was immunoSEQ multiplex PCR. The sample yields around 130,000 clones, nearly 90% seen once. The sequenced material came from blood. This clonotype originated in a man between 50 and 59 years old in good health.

The CDR3 DNA reads as TGTGCCAGCAGTCCCTGGGGGGCGCGGTATTCACCCCTCCACTTT. This gives the protein CASSPWGARYSPLHF. J is TRBJ1-6 and V is TRBV27, with D possibly TRBD1 on 6 matching bases. Germline V gene sequence: CDR1 MNHEY, CDR2 SMNVEV (reference sequence). The germline V and J ends were trimmed by 5 bases and 8 bases, with 16 bases remaining between them. CDR3 length: 15 residues.